This is a list of T cell receptor beta chains from one sample in a study of STAT3 mutations in large granular lymphocyte leukemia. The protocol was immunoSEQ multiplex PCR, while the TCRdb copy is restricted to in-frame clones and leaves out a portion. Among tens of thousands of clones listed, approximately 90% were seen once. What was sequenced was PBMCs. The receptors derive from a human donor with T large granular lymphocyte leukemia. Some clones in this sample may be carry-over from other donors' samples. CDR3s leave out the opening cysteine and the closing phenylalanine or tryptophan.

TRBJ1-6 | TRBV7-9 | ASSLTTGGFSPLH
TRBJ1-1 | TRBV4-1 | ASSQLNTEAF
TRBJ2-6 | TRBV7-2 | ASSLVHGSAGANVLT
TRBJ1-1 | TRBV19 | ASTNRGLNTEAF
TRBJ1-3 | TRBV19 | ASSMAGQNRNTIY
TRBJ2-7 | TRBV7-7 | ASSPGQRYEQY
TRBJ2-7 | TRBV4-2 | ASSAKGRGPLEQY
TRBJ2-3 | TRBV14 | ASSQADTQY
TRBJ1-3 | TRBV5-1 | ASRLSVSGNTIY
TRBJ2-5 | TRBV18 | ASSPPPQETQY
TRBJ1-6 | TRBV5-4 | ASSRDFSNSPLH
TRBJ2-2 | TRBV6-5 | ASSRKPGELF
TRBJ1-1 | TRBV5-1 | ASSLDGRTNTEAF
TRBJ2-7 | TRBV4-3 | ASSPELGAWEQY
TRBJ2-2 | TRBV11-2 | ASSSAGMIGELF
TRBJ1-5 | TRBV18 | ASSAGGGADQPQH
TRBJ1-4 | TRBV5-1 | ASSLQGALSEKLF
TRBJ2-7 | TRBV18 | ASSPGLVSYEQY
TRBJ1-3 | TRBV5-1 | ASSLDTASGNTIY
TRBJ2-3 | TRBV29-1 | SVGRVPSTDTQY
TRBJ2-3 | TRBV13 | ASSLGQATDTQY
TRBJ2-5 | TRBV9 | ASSVGPAGQETQY
TRBJ2-2 | TRBV5-4 | ASKTMDTGELF
TRBJ1-1 | TRBV7-9 | ASRPFPTGNTEAF
TRBJ2-1 | TRBV19 | ASRPRGSSYNEQF
TRBJ1-4 | TRBV5-6 | ASSTTGTGDEKLF
TRBJ2-5 | TRBV5-1 | ASSLGQGMGETQY
TRBJ1-6 | TRBV19 | ASSIDQGTGDSPLH
TRBJ2-5 | TRBV7-9 | ASSLPTGVGETQY
TRBJ2-3 | TRBV6-1 | ASSEGARHTDTQY
TRBJ1-1 | TRBV6-1 | ASSGQQNTEAF
TRBJ2-2 | TRBV25-1 | ASSGQRGLAGELF
TRBJ1-6 | TRBV28 | ASSTTRQGGNSPLH
TRBJ2-5 | TRBV18 | ASSPRGRAGSETQY
TRBJ1-1 | TRBV7-9 | ASSFGTGDRGTEAF
TRBJ2-5 | TRBV5-1 | ASRRDSEETQY
TRBJ1-2 | TRBV29-1 | SVRRTVFYGYT
TRBJ2-7 | TRBV5-1 | ASSSYRFDEQY
TRBJ1-3 | TRBV28 | ASSLFSPGAAGNTIY
TRBJ2-3 | TRBV5-1 | ASSRGLAGGPRDTQY
TRBJ2-3 | TRBV10-1 | ASSVTGTDTQY
TRBJ2-1 | TRBV6-1 | ASSETLGTEQF
TRBJ2-3 | TRBV7-9 | ASSSGLGVQSTDTQY
TRBJ1-1 | TRBV28 | ASSIYTEAF
TRBJ2-1 | TRBV5-1 | ASSYTGGTSSYNEQF
TRBJ2-1 | TRBV7-8 | ASSLGLRGGNEQF
TRBJ2-3 | TRBV5-1 | ASSLVGPADTQY
TRBJ2-3 | TRBV5-8 | ASSADPTDEGDTQY
TRBJ1-5 | TRBV30 | ACQGGGNQPQH
TRBJ1-6 | TRBV5-5 | ASSLEDGNSPLH
TRBJ2-7 | TRBV7-2 | ASSLEAGTGYYEQY
TRBJ2-5 | TRBV5-1 | ASSLGGAEGTQY
TRBJ2-3 | TRBV6-1 | ASSDLGQGTSTDTQY
TRBJ2-3 | TRBV7-9 | ASSLSDFLPTDTQY